Ten or more counts support the clone carrying this T cell receptor beta chain. Its antigen remains unknown. Starting from roughly 540 ng of total RNA, TCR beta cDNA was produced with a primer in the constant region. Generation of the TCR beta libraries relied on three nested multiplex PCR rounds using slightly modified ARM-PCR. Two initial PCR rounds of around 9 cycles each paired TRBV1-TRBV30 forward primers with a C-beta reverse primer. Using its own MiXCR run on the multiplex PCR reads, TCRdb lists one record per CDR3 protein. The sample carries roughly 120,000 distinct CDR3 sequences, 60% to 80% recorded once. For each extraction, RNA and DNA were obtained together from around 20-30 mg of unsorted bulk tissue. Every tumor was sampled at five separate regions. The source of the sample is a study of tumor-infiltrating lymphocytes in primary liver carcinoma. Study overall: Tumors, staged T1-T3 N0M0, spanned 4.2 to 10 cm. Regarding the study as a whole: Representation across all five tumor regions was limited to only about 8-24% of top clones. Tumors had a top-250-clone fraction that was significantly higher than blood (p = 0.039).

Unmatched junction bases numbered 19, after V lost 6 bases and J lost 2 bases. The germline V gene encodes CDR1 MNHNS and CDR2 SASEGT. The CDR3 sequence is 19 residues long. The chain is built from TRBV6-1 and TRBJ2-5, with 9 positions matching TRBD2. The receptor comes from a woman aged 60-75 years with primary liver carcinoma and hepatitis B virus infection. Sequencing was performed on liver tumor tissue from sampling region 3. Subset noted: tumor region T3, left-lateral pole. The CDR3: CASRGSSGGLAGTQETQYF. The CDR3 nucleotides read TGTGCCAGCAGGGGGTCTTCAGGTGGGCTAGCGGGAACTCAAGAGACCCAGTACTTC.